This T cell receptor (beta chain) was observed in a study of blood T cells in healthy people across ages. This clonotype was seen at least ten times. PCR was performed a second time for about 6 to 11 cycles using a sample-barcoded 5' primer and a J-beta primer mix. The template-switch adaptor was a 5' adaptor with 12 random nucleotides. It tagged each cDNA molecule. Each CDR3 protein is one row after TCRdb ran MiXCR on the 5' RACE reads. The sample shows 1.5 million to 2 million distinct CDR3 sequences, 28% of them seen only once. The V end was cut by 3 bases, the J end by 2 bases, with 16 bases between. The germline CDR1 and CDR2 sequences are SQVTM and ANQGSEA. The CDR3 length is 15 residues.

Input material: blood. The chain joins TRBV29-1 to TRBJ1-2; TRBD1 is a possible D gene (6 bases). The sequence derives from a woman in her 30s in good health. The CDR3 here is CSVDEGQLGNYGYTF. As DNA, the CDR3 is TGCAGCGTTGACGAAGGACAGCTGGGCAACTATGGCTACACCTTC. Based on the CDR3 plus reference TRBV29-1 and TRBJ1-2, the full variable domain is SAVISQKPSRDICQRGTSLTIQCQVDSQVTMMFWYRQQPGQSLTLIATANQGSEATYESGFVIDKFPISRPNLTFSTLTVSNMSPEDSSIYLCSVDEGQLGNYGYTFGSGTRLTVV.